This T cell receptor beta chain derives from a study of human T cells and chemical hapten exposure. Study-level information: Sensitization used 2% DPC on roughly 2 cm by roughly 2 cm upper inner arm skin. 0.01% DPC was applied to the upper back in patch tests, which were read at 6 days. Study observations and caveats: Relative to controls, expanded TCRs formed significantly more large CDR3 similarity clusters.

Time point described: patch test 3, about 24 weeks after DPC sensitization. Treatment given: therapeutic diphenylcyclopropenone sensitization with weekly scalp DPC. Extraction of total RNA was performed on unfractionated whole blood. TCRdb recomputed calls from the RACE reads with MiXCR, one row per CDR3 protein. The sample consists of some 170,000 distinct CDR3 sequences, 25% to 30% of them appearing once. The CDR3 contains 15 residues. V was pared by 4 bases and J by 0 bases, with 10 bases between. On this clonotype itself: Antigen unknown.

This specimen consisted of whole blood, obtained in connection with sensitization to the hapten diphenylcyclopropenone (DPC). The source of this sequence is a woman younger than 30 with alopecia areata. Some clones in this sample may be carry-over from other donors' samples. V gene TRBV12-3 or TRBV12-4 combines with J gene TRBJ2-1; D ambiguous. The CDR3 region is CASSSRPVSYNEQFF. The CDR3 region has the DNA TGTGCCAGCAGTTCAAGGCCAGTCTCCTACAATGAGCAGTTCTTC.